Presented here are 15 T cell receptor beta chains from one specimen sequenced in a study of blood T cell repertoires in COVID-19. Measured with immunoSEQ multiplex PCR; TCRdb has only the in-frame clones, and not every one. The top ten clones hold around an eighth of a sample with approximately 190,000 clones, 80% to 90% of them seen once. The sequenced sample was peripheral blood. The receptors come from a man aged 25 to 45 with active or convalescent COVID-19.

This clone was seen only once. This chain connects TRBV7-9 to TRBJ1-4; TRBD1 matches 7 bases. The CDR3 is 16 residues long. Germline V lookup: CDR1 SEHNR, CDR2 FQNEAQ (reference sequence). V was pared by 5 bases and J by 5 bases, with 11 bases of the junction left unmatched. CDR3 coding DNA: TGTGCCAGCAGCAGAACACAGGGGCCGTTCAATGAAAAACTGTTTTTT. Amino acid sequence: CASSRTQGPFNEKLFF.

This chain connects TRBV19 to TRBJ1-6; D is possibly TRBD1 (6 bases). Between the trimmed V and J ends, which lost 9 bases and 0 bases, there was a span of 15 bases. Germline CDR1 LNHDA, CDR2 SQIVND (reference sequence). CDR3 length equals 16 residues. CDR3 protein: CASTRQESSYNSPLHF. For the CDR3, the DNA is TGTGCCAGCACCAGACAGGAAAGCTCCTATAATTCACCCCTCCACTTT.

The CDR3 DNA reads as TGTGCCAGCTCACTGGGACAGGGGGCTGGAAACACCATATATTTT. It encodes CASSLGQGAGNTIYF. The J gene is TRBJ1-3, the V gene TRBV18, with 11 bases aligning to TRBD1. The CDR3 has 15 residues. The V gene end was trimmed by 4 bases and the J gene end by 2 bases; junction bases not matched to a gene: 1. Germline V gene data show CDR1 as KGHSH and CDR2 as LQKENI.

The chain uses TRBV14 and TRBJ2-7, with a tentative D call TRBD2 (5 bases). Germline CDR1 and CDR2: SGHDN and FVKESK. V lost 1 base to trimming and J lost 5 bases, with 21 bases between them. CDR3 length: 17 residues. CDR3 amino acids: CASSQGEPAAFNHEQYF. The CDR3 coding sequence is TGTGCCAGCAGCCAAGGGGAACCAGCGGCCTTCAACCACGAGCAGTACTTC.

The rearrangement joins TRBV5-6 to TRBJ1-1, with D perhaps TRBD1 (5 bases). Germline assignment: CDR1 SGHDT and CDR2 YYEEEE. The CDR3 totals 15 residues. Between the trimmed V and J ends, which lost 3 bases and 2 bases, there was a span of 14 bases. The CDR3 region is CASSSWLGENTEAFF. In DNA form, the CDR3 reads TGTGCCAGCAGCTCGTGGCTAGGGGAAAACACTGAAGCTTTCTTT.

This chain links TRBV6-2 or TRBV6-3 with TRBJ1-3; TRBD1 matches 10 bases. Trimming cost V 6 bases and J 0 bases; bases outside gene matches: 11. Germline CDR1 reads MNHEY; CDR2 reads SVGEGT. This CDR3 is built from 18 residues. The CDR3 is CASSWGQGKTYSGNTIYF. The CDR3 coding sequence is TGTGCCAGCAGCTGGGGACAGGGGAAGACCTACTCTGGAAACACCATATATTTT.

This sequence joins TRBV10-3 and TRBJ1-4, with a tentative D call TRBD1 (6 bases). The CDR3 loop spans 16 amino acids. The germline V gene encodes CDR1 ENHRY and CDR2 SYGVKD. V lost 0 bases to trimming and J lost 5 bases, with 13 bases between them. In nucleotides, the CDR3 is TGTGCCATCAGTGAGTCGAGGGGGTCTTGGAATGAAAAACTGTTTTTT. Its translation: CAISESRGSWNEKLFF.

This sequence joins TRBV21-1 and TRBJ2-1; the table assigns TRBD2, which was not confirmed against the DNA. TRBV21-1 is marked as a pseudogene. This CDR3 is 20 amino acids long. CDR3 in DNA: TGTGCCAGCAGCAAAGGGCCGGGACTAGCGGGGGGTAATAGGTACAATGAGCAGTTCTTC. Protein product: CASSKGPGLAGGNRYNEQFF.

The gene calls are TRBV28 and TRBJ2-7, with D perhaps TRBD1 (6 bases). The V end was cut by 3 bases, the J end by 2 bases, with 17 bases between. The CDR3 runs to 16 residues. Germline V gene data show CDR1 as MDHEN and CDR2 as SYDVKM. CDR3 loop: CASSLGAGVGTYEQYV. In DNA form, the CDR3 reads TGTGCCAGCAGTTTGGGTGCAGGGGTAGGCACCTACGAGCAGTACGTC.

This clone showed up just a few times. V gene TRBV11-2 combines with J gene TRBJ2-1; possible D gene TRBD2, 6 bases. The germline V gene has CDR1 SGHAT and CDR2 FQNNGV. V lost 5 bases and J 6 bases, leaving 17 bases between the germline ends. The CDR3 has 15 amino acids. This CDR3 reads CASSALSTRSNEQFF. In nucleotides, the CDR3 is TGTGCCAGCAGCGCGCTCTCGACTAGATCCAATGAGCAGTTCTTC.

The CDR3 is CASSPTSGRINEQYF. The CDR3 DNA sequence: TGTGCCAGCAGCCCGACTAGCGGGAGGATCAACGAGCAGTACTTC. The chain links TRBV5-4 to TRBJ2-7, with TRBD2 identical over 13 bases. V gave up 4 bases and J gave up 5 bases; unmatched junction bases: 6. CDR1 and CDR2 (germline): SGHNT, YYREEE (reference sequence). There are 15 residues in the CDR3.

DNA for the CDR3: TGTGCCAGCAGCCTCCTAGCGGGAGGAGGGGCCAATGAGCAGTTCTTC. Its protein product is CASSLLAGGGANEQFF. The rearrangement joins TRBV7-2 to TRBJ2-1; the match to TRBD2 covers 11 bases. The CDR3 totals 16 residues. The V gene's germline CDR1 is SGHTA and CDR2 FQGNSA. V dropped 5 bases and J dropped 6; count of bases not matched to a gene: 9.

This chain uses TRBV19 with TRBJ2-7, with 8 nucleotides matching TRBD1. Germline values: CDR1 LNHDA, CDR2 SQIVND (reference sequence). Unmatched junction bases numbered 6, after V lost 4 bases and J lost 4 bases. This CDR3 is 14 amino acids long. The CDR3 protein is CASSTGTGVYEQYF. The CDR3 DNA sequence: TGTGCCAGTAGTACCGGGACAGGAGTTTACGAGCAGTACTTC. Full variable domain (remainder filled in from reference TRBV19 and TRBJ2-7): DGGITQSPKYLFRKEGQNVTLSCEQNLNHDAMYWYRQDPGQGLRLIYYSQIVNDFQKGDIAEGYSVSREKKESFPLTVTSAQKNPTAFYLCASSTGTGVYEQYFGPGTRLTVT.

The chain joins TRBV19 to TRBJ1-3; TRBD1 agrees at 8 bases. The CDR3 extends over 18 amino acids. Trimming at V came to 7 bases and at J to 2 bases, leaving 16 bases not matched to a gene. The germline V gene has CDR1 LNHDA and CDR2 SQIVND (reference sequence). This chain's CDR3 is CASIPPPADRVTGNTIYF. CDR3 in DNA: TGTGCCAGTATCCCCCCCCCAGCGGACAGGGTGACTGGAAACACCATATATTTT.

This clone came up once. V is TRBV2 and J is TRBJ1-2; TRBD1 matches 9 bases. Germline-derived CDR1 and CDR2 are SNHLY and FYNNEI. This CDR3 contains 15 residues. J gave up 1 base and V 6 bases, and 6 bases lay outside the gene matches. The CDR3 nucleotides read TGTGCCAGCAGGAAGTGGGACAGGGATAACTATGGCTACACCTTC. Translating gives CASRKWDRDNYGYTF.